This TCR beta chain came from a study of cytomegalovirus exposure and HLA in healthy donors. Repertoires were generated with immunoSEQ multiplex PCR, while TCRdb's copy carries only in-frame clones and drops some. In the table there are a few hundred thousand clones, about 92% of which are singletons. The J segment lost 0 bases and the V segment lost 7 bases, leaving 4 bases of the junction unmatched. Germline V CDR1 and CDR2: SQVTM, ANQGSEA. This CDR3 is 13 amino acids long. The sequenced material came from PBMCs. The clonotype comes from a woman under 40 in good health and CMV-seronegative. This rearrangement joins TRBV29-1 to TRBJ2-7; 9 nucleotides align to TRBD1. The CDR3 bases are TGCAGCGCGACAGGGGGTACCTCCTACGAGCAGTACTTC. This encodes CSATGGTSYEQYF.